This TCR beta chain came from a study of CD8 T cells in ankylosing spondylitis. This clonotype occurred a few times. The antigen is unknown. Study-wide points: In the blood and synovial fluid of reactive arthritis, some motif variants had been previously reported. In ankylosing spondylitis patients, matched synovial fluid reportedly showed significant enrichment of disease-linked clones.

Preparation of TCR beta libraries was done by quantitative 5'-RACE with molecular barcodes. Using its own MiXCR run on the 5' RACE reads, TCRdb lists one record per CDR3 protein. The sample shows around 100,000 distinct CDR3 sequences, 24% of them seen only once. What was sequenced was synovial fluid, either unsorted or a sorted T cell fraction (not recorded which). This receptor was identified in a male donor with ankylosing spondylitis.

The CDR3 here is CSAPKRGNNNEQFF. The CDR3, as DNA: TGCAGTGCCCCCAAGCGGGGTAATAACAATGAGCAGTTCTTC. This chain connects TRBV20-1 to TRBJ2-1, with TRBD2 matching 7 bases. Losses at the gene ends were 6 bases for V and 5 bases for J; bases not matched to a gene: 10. This CDR3 has 14 residues. The germline CDR1 and CDR2 sequences are DFQATT and SNEGSKA (reference sequence).